The 7 T cell receptor beta chains in this list originate from one sample, sequenced in a study of human T cells and chemical hapten exposure. TCRdb recomputed calls from the RACE reads with MiXCR, one row per CDR3 protein. The sample consists of tens of thousands of distinct CDR3 sequences, about 12% of them appearing once. The time point: patch test 1, 2 weeks after DPC sensitization. Regarding treatment: therapeutic diphenylcyclopropenone sensitization with weekly scalp DPC. Sequencing was performed on whole blood, taken in connection with sensitization to the hapten diphenylcyclopropenone (DPC). These TCRs come from a woman aged 55-69 years with alopecia areata. Some clones in this sample may be carry-over from other donors' samples.

At least ten counts were recorded for this clonotype. The chain combines TRBV20-1 with TRBJ1-1; a possible D gene is TRBD1 (5 bases). There are 16 residues in the CDR3. CDR1 and CDR2 from the germline V gene are DFQATT and SNEGSKA (reference sequence). V was cut by 0 bases and J by 0 bases, with 14 bases left in between. The CDR3 nucleotides read TGCAGTGCTAGAGATCCTATCGGGACGGTGAACACTGAAGCTTTCTTT. As protein: CSARDPIGTVNTEAFF.

In regard to this clonotype: The junction departs from the called germline gene at one end, perhaps through a read error. The chain couples TRBV6-5 to TRBJ2-7, with 7 bases that match TRBD2. The V gene's germline CDR1 is MNHEY and CDR2 SVGAGI. This CDR3 is 13 amino acids long. CDR3 nucleotide sequence: TGTGCCATCAGTAGGGACTACCGAACGGAGCAGTACTTC. It specifies CAISRDYRTEQYF.

This chain joins TRBV28 and TRBJ2-3, with a weak D call TRBD2 (6 bases). V was pared by 6 bases and J by 4 bases, with 17 bases between. Germline CDR1 reads MDHEN; CDR2 reads SYDVKM. The CDR3 sequence is 15 residues long. CDR3 region: CASSSFGTPPDTQYF. The CDR3 DNA follows: TGTGCCAGCAGCTCTTTCGGGACTCCCCCAGATACGCAGTATTTT.

There are many counts of this clonotype. The J gene is TRBJ2-3, the V gene TRBV12-3 or TRBV12-4; TRBD2 matches 9 bases. The V and J ends lost 7 bases and 4 bases, in that order; junction bases with no gene match: 9. This CDR3 spans 15 amino acids. For the CDR3, the DNA is TGTGCCAGCACATTCTCTTTAGCGGGAGCAGATACGCAGTATTTT. Protein product: CASTFSLAGADTQYF.

This clonotype was observed many times. The chain combines TRBV5-1 with TRBJ2-7, with unresolved D. Per germline, CDR1 SGHRS and CDR2 YFSETQ. V was pared by 2 bases and J by 2 bases, with 17 bases between. The CDR3 spans 16 residues. The CDR3 reads CASSFIGGIGTYEQYF. CDR3 coding DNA: TGCGCCAGCAGCTTTATCGGCGGAATCGGCACCTACGAGCAGTACTTC.

This clonotype was picked up many times. The rearrangement links TRBV20-1 to TRBJ2-7; possible D gene TRBD2, 6 bases. Germline CDR1 is DFQATT and CDR2 is SNEGSKA (reference sequence). V was clipped by 0 bases and J by 4 bases, with 13 bases between them. The CDR3 sequence is 14 residues long. The CDR3 sequence is CSARDWGVAYEQYF. The CDR3 region has the DNA TGCAGTGCTAGAGATTGGGGGGTAGCTTACGAGCAGTACTTC.

The chain has TRBV5-6 and TRBJ1-2, with TRBD1 matching 9 bases. The CDR3 contains 16 residues. V lost 1 base, J lost 4 bases, and 8 bases stayed unmatched. Per the germline V gene, CDR1 is SGHDT and CDR2 is YYEEEE. The CDR3 DNA sequence: TGTGCCAGCAGCTTGAAGGACAGGGGCGATATCTATGGCTACACCTTC. As protein: CASSLKDRGDIYGYTF.